Described below is a single TCR beta chain sequence and its context. Antigen: not known. The PCR employed 60 Vbeta primers together with 13 Jbeta primers. Repertoires were generated with immunoSEQ multiplex PCR, while TCRdb's copy carries only in-frame clones and drops some. This repertoire includes 150,000 or so clones. V shed 6 bases, J shed 4 bases, and the junction held 8 bases outside the gene matches. Germline loops: CDR1 MNHEY, CDR2 SVGAGI. This CDR3 comprises 14 residues. This sample stems from a study of cytomegalovirus exposure and HLA in healthy donors. General study points: Upon later analysis, HLA-associated TCR beta chains proved more clonally expanded than other, equally common chains. Exclusion applied to some V segments, including TRBV6-2 and TRBV6-3, as they were indistinguishable. In a later analysis, the majority of CMV-associated beta chains seemingly showed HLA restriction.

This clonotype was obtained from a woman aged 50 to 60 in good health and CMV-seronegative. Source material: PBMCs. The V gene is TRBV6-5, the J gene TRBJ2-7, with 8 bases fitting TRBD2. CDR3 sequence: CASSTPSGPYEQYF. The CDR3 DNA is TGTGCCAGCAGCACCCCTAGCGGGCCTTACGAGCAGTACTTC.